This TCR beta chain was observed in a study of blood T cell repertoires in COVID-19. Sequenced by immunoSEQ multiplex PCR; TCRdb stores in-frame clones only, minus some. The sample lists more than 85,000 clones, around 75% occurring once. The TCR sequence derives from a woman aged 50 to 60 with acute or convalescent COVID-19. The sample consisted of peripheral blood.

Written as DNA, the CDR3 is TGCGCCAGCAGCTGGGGCACTAGCGGGGTCACAGATACGCAGTATTTT. Its translation: CASSWGTSGVTDTQYF. The chain uses TRBV5-1 and TRBJ2-3; 10 bases map to TRBD2. This CDR3 has 16 amino acids. Germline V CDR1 and CDR2: SGHRS, YFSETQ. J gave up 2 bases and V 3 bases, and 6 bases lay outside the gene matches.